The 15 T cell receptor beta chains below come from one sample, sequenced in a study of shared clonotypes between healthy human individuals. The table came from immunoSEQ multiplex PCR; TCRdb's copy has only in-frame clones and leaves some out. This sample has some 1,600,000 clones; 95% to 99% occur once, and the top ten carry 0.4% to 0.45%. Sample: naive CD4+ T cells sorted from blood. This sample's subset: CD45RA+ positively selected. These receptors were taken from a man between 25 and 39 years old in good health.

V usage is TRBV4-3 and J usage is TRBJ2-7; possibly TRBD1 for D (5 bases). The CDR3 covers 17 residues. The germline CDR1 and CDR2 sequences are LGHNA and YSLEER. V was clipped by 0 bases and J by 3 bases, with 18 bases between them. This CDR3 reads CASSQDFRQSSVYEQYF. CDR3 DNA: TGCGCCAGCAGCCAAGACTTTCGACAGAGCTCAGTCTACGAGCAGTACTTC.

The chain recombines TRBV7-9 with TRBJ1-5; D remains unclear. Trimming stripped 6 bases from V and 8 bases from J, with 11 bases between. Germline assignment: CDR1 SEHNR and CDR2 FQNEAQ (reference sequence). CDR3 length equals 12 residues. In DNA, the CDR3 is TGTGCCAGCAGTCCTACCGACAAGCCCCAGCATTTT. This codes for CASSPTDKPQHF.

The V and J genes are TRBV14 and TRBJ2-2; the D gene is possibly TRBD2 (5 bases). The CDR3 totals 14 residues. The V gene lost 2 bases and the J gene lost 5 bases, with 9 bases spanning the gap. Germline V gene data show CDR1 as SGHDN and CDR2 as FVKESK. The CDR3: CASSQLAGTGELFF. CDR3 coding DNA: TGTGCCAGCAGCCAACTAGCTGGTACCGGGGAGCTGTTTTTT.

The V call is TRBV19, the J call TRBJ1-4; D gene uncertain. The V gene's germline CDR1 is LNHDA and CDR2 SQIVND (reference sequence). This CDR3 has 18 residues. V lost 3 bases to trimming and J lost 4 bases, with 21 bases between them. CDR3 sequence (DNA): TGTGCCAGTAGTATTTTATTTCCGGACCCGAGGCTTAATGAAAAACTGTTTTTT. Translating gives CASSILFPDPRLNEKLFF.

V is TRBV19 and J is TRBJ2-2; 9 bases are shared with TRBD1. Germline trimming cut 5 bases from V and 7 bases from J; bases unmatched to any gene: 5. This CDR3 spans 14 amino acids. Germline CDR1 is LNHDA and CDR2 is SQIVND (reference sequence). CDR3 in amino acids: CASSEQGAGGELFF. Written as DNA, the CDR3 is TGTGCCAGTAGTGAACAGGGGGCTGGCGGGGAGCTGTTTTTT.

This chain uses TRBV28 with TRBJ1-4, with D possibly matching TRBD1 (5 bases). V dropped 8 bases and J dropped 7 bases, with 17 bases sitting between them. Looked up from germline, CDR1 is MDHEN and CDR2 is SYDVKM. This CDR3 is built from 14 residues. As DNA, the CDR3 is TGTGCCAGCCTCCCCGGGACGGCGGGTGAAAAACTGTTTTTT. This translates into CASLPGTAGEKLFF.

About this clone itself: This CDR3 is also generated by other DNA sequences in the sample. This chain links TRBV5-1 with TRBJ2-7; D remains unclear. Per germline, CDR1 SGHRS and CDR2 YFSETQ. This CDR3 has 14 residues. V was trimmed by 3 bases and J by 0 bases, leaving 10 bases between them. The CDR3 DNA reads as TGCGCCAGCAGCTCCACGGGTAGCTCCTACGAGCAGTACTTC. This codes for CASSSTGSSYEQYF.

The chain joins TRBV6-5 to TRBJ2-4, with D unclear. The CDR3 extends over 14 amino acids. Germline CDR1 and CDR2: MNHEY and SVGAGI. V was cut by 4 bases and J by 0 bases, with 7 bases left in between. CDR3 nucleotide sequence: TGTGCCAGCAGTTCACAGCTAGCCAAAAACATTCAGTACTTC. Residues: CASSSQLAKNIQYF.

V is TRBV15 and J is TRBJ2-1; 11 positions agree with TRBD2. The V and J ends lost 0 bases and 7 bases, in that order; junction bases with no gene match: 8. CDR1 is LNHNV, CDR2 YYDKDF, per germline (reference sequence). The CDR3 contains 17 residues. The CDR3, as DNA: TGTGCCACCAGCAGAGACCTTCCGGGACTAGCGGAGAATGAGCAGTTCTTC. It specifies CATSRDLPGLAENEQFF.

This chain links TRBV7-2 with TRBJ2-7; TRBD1 matches 8 bases. This CDR3 has 14 residues. Germline values: CDR1 SGHTA, CDR2 FQGNSA. The trim removed 5 bases at V and 2 bases at J, leaving 5 bases unmatched. CDR3 region: CASSGGQEPYEQYF. The CDR3, as DNA: TGTGCCAGCAGCGGGGGACAGGAACCCTACGAGCAGTACTTC.

V usage is TRBV28 and J usage is TRBJ2-7; D remains ambiguous. V gave up 6 bases and J gave up 2 bases, with 11 bases separating them. CDR1 is MDHEN, CDR2 SYDVKM, per germline. The CDR3 totals 13 residues. The CDR3 loop reads CASSQRGTYEQYF. The DNA for the CDR3 is TGTGCCAGCAGCCAACGTGGGACCTACGAGCAGTACTTC.

The V and J genes are TRBV18 and TRBJ2-1; D is possibly TRBD1 (6 bases). This CDR3 has 17 amino acids. Trimming took 2 bases from V and 1 from J, leaving 15 bases between them. Per germline, CDR1 KGHSH and CDR2 LQKENI. The CDR3 bases are TGTGCCAGCTCACCAGGCGCCAACAGGGTTTCCTACAATGAGCAGTTCTTC. It specifies CASSPGANRVSYNEQFF.

This clone has only one observation. The V and J genes are TRBV11-2 and TRBJ2-1; 8 bases align to TRBD2. Germline V gene lookup returns CDR1 SGHAT and CDR2 FQNNGV. V was clipped by 2 bases and J by 3 bases; unmatched bases: 6. The CDR3 length is 16 residues. CDR3 sequence: CASSLLPGTSYNEQFF. CDR3 DNA: TGTGCCAGCAGCTTACTACCCGGGACTAGCTACAATGAGCAGTTCTTC.

The V call is TRBV7-9, the J call TRBJ2-5; maybe TRBD1 (5 bases). The V end was cut by 5 bases, the J end by 2 bases, with 12 bases between. The CDR3 contains 14 residues. CDR1 is SEHNR and CDR2 is FQNEAQ in the germline V gene (reference sequence). The CDR3 loop reads CASSRNTGQETQYF. The CDR3 bases are TGTGCCAGCAGCCGTAACACAGGACAAGAGACCCAGTACTTC.

V and J are TRBV27 and TRBJ2-7, with 7 nucleotides matching TRBD2. The CDR3 consists of 15 residues. The germline gives CDR1 MNHEY, CDR2 SMNVEV (reference sequence). The V gene end was trimmed by 6 bases and the J gene end by 2 bases; junction bases not matched to a gene: 10. The CDR3 nucleotides read TGTGCCAGCAGCTATAGCGGGCGAGAGGCCTACGAGCAGTACTTC. Protein product: CASSYSGREAYEQYF.